The 21 T cell receptor beta chains below all came from one sample that was sequenced in a study of cytomegalovirus exposure and HLA in healthy donors. The study ran its PCR with 60 Vbeta and 13 Jbeta primers. The data were produced by immunoSEQ multiplex PCR, yet TCRdb's version contains in-frame clones alone and is incomplete. Found here are roughly 180,000 clones, around 80% of them singletons; the top ten hold 1.5% to 2%. The sample taken for sequencing was PBMCs. The receptors shown here come from a man aged 18-30 years in good health and CMV-seronegative.

Concerning this clone itself: A junction boundary mismatches the germline segment, possibly from a read error. The chain joins TRBV7-7 to TRBJ2-5; 11 bases map to TRBD2. This CDR3 contains 15 residues. Germline CDR1 SSHAT, CDR2 FNYEAQ (reference sequence). CDR3 sequence: CASSLAGGFQETQYF. The CDR3 DNA follows: TGTGCTAGCAGCTTAGCGGGAGGGTTTCAAGAGACCCAGTACTTC.

The chain has TRBV28 and TRBJ2-7; 7 nucleotides align to TRBD2. Germline V gene lookup returns CDR1 MDHEN and CDR2 SYDVKM. This CDR3 spans 15 amino acids. Trimming cost V 6 bases and J 4 bases; bases outside gene matches: 12. DNA of the CDR3: TGTGCCAGCAGAATGGGGGGAGGGGCCGGGTACGAGCAGTACTTC. Translating it yields CASRMGGGAGYEQYF.

The chain has TRBV2 and TRBJ1-2, with 8 bases that match TRBD1. The V gene's germline CDR1 is SNHLY and CDR2 FYNNEI. J gave up 6 bases and V 6 bases, and 6 bases lay outside the gene matches. The CDR3 totals 13 residues. DNA of the CDR3: TGTGCCAGCAGAGCACAGGGGGGTGATGGCTACACCTTC. Translated: CASRAQGGDGYTF.

The chain carries TRBV4-1 and TRBJ2-7, with a possible D match to TRBD1 (5 bases). V was shortened by 7 bases and J by 5 bases, with 18 bases between the two germline ends. The V gene's germline CDR1 is MGHRA and CDR2 YSYEKL. There are 14 residues in the CDR3. The CDR3 reads CASIADIPPDEQYF. The CDR3, as DNA: TGCGCCAGCATCGCGGACATTCCCCCCGACGAGCAGTACTTC.

The chain recombines TRBV15 with TRBJ1-4; D is ambiguous. Trimming took 8 bases from V and 4 from J, leaving 11 bases between them. Germline CDR1 and CDR2: LNHNV and YYDKDF (reference sequence). The CDR3 extends over 13 amino acids. The DNA of the CDR3 is TGTGCCACCTCCCCGCCGAGTAATGAAAAACTGTTTTTT. As protein: CATSPPSNEKLFF.

In its sample, this clone was seen once. The rearrangement joins TRBV19 to TRBJ1-5, with D uncertain. CDR3 size: 14 residues. Trimming left V 3 bases short and J 6 bases short, with 12 bases between. Germline loops: CDR1 LNHDA, CDR2 SQIVND (reference sequence). The CDR3 sequence is CASSMESGAQPQHF. CDR3 sequence (DNA): TGTGCCAGTAGTATGGAAAGTGGAGCTCAGCCCCAGCATTTT.

This sequence joins TRBV4-1 and TRBJ1-2; D unclear. V shed 1 base and J shed 4 bases, with 13 bases lying between them. Germline V CDR1 and CDR2: MGHRA, YSYEKL. The CDR3 contains 15 residues. This CDR3 reads CASSQGAGTSYGYTF. The CDR3 DNA reads as TGCGCCAGCAGCCAAGGGGCGGGCACGAGCTATGGCTACACCTTC.

The chain links TRBV11-2 to TRBJ1-2, with D uncertain. The V end was cut by 0 bases, the J end by 4 bases, with 9 bases between. The CDR3 consists of 14 residues. Germline V gene lookup returns CDR1 SGHAT and CDR2 FQNNGV. This CDR3 reads CASSLDRSVYGYTF. The CDR3 DNA reads TGTGCCAGCAGCTTAGATCGGAGTGTCTATGGCTACACCTTC.

The CDR3 is CASSPRGQGSGSPLHF. The CDR3 DNA is TGTGCCAGCAGCCCTCGGGGACAGGGAAGCGGATCACCCCTCCACTTT. The chain has TRBV7-9 and TRBJ1-6, with 9 bases identical to TRBD1. The CDR3 consists of 16 residues. V was pared by 5 bases and J by 10 bases, with 12 bases of the junction left unmatched. Germline V gives CDR1 SEHNR, CDR2 FQNEAQ (reference sequence). Variable domain in full (rest from reference TRBV7-9 and TRBJ1-6): DTGVSQNPRHKITKRGQNVTFRCDPISEHNRLYWYRQTLGQGPEFLTYFQNEAQLEKSRLLSDRFSAERPKGSFSTLEIQRTEQGDSAMYLCASSPRGQGSGSPLHFGNGTRLTVT.

The chain recombines TRBV2 with TRBJ1-2; 9 bases are shared with TRBD1. The V and J ends lost 10 bases and 5 bases, in that order; junction bases with no gene match: 5. CDR1 and CDR2 from the germline V gene are SNHLY and FYNNEI. The CDR3 spans 12 residues. The CDR3 bases are TGTGCCACCAGGGACAGGGTTTATGGCTACACCTTC. Translating gives CATRDRVYGYTF.

Here the CDR3 reads CATSLAGGRYEQYF. As DNA, the CDR3 is TGTGCCACCAGCCTAGCGGGGGGGCGCTACGAGCAGTACTTC. The chain carries TRBV15 and TRBJ2-7; the match to TRBD2 covers 12 bases. The CDR3 is 14 amino acids. Germline values: CDR1 LNHNV, CDR2 YYDKDF (reference sequence). Trimming cost V 5 bases and J 3 bases; bases outside gene matches: 2.

The genes are TRBV11-3 and TRBJ2-2, with 8 positions matching TRBD1. Germline trimming cut 2 bases from V and 4 bases from J; bases unmatched to any gene: 6. The CDR3 covers 16 residues. CDR1 SGHNT and CDR2 YENEEA come from the germline V gene. CDR3 loop: CASSLPWDRPTGELFF. In DNA, the CDR3 is TGTGCCAGCAGCTTACCGTGGGACAGGCCCACCGGGGAGCTGTTTTTT.

V is TRBV28 and J is TRBJ2-2, with 8 bases lining up with TRBD1. V dropped 5 bases and J dropped 6; count of bases not matched to a gene: 5. Germline-derived CDR1 and CDR2 are MDHEN and SYDVKM. This CDR3 spans 14 amino acids. The CDR3 nucleotides are TGTGCCAGCAGTCCACAGGGGGTCGCCGGGGAGCTGTTTTTT. It codes for CASSPQGVAGELFF.

This clone was counted only a few times. CDR3 region: CASGQGSPNEKLFF. CDR3 DNA sequence: TGTGCCAGCGGACAGGGATCGCCTAATGAAAAACTGTTTTTT. The chain uses TRBV6-5 and TRBJ1-4; TRBD1 matches 8 bases. V shed 8 bases, J shed 3 bases, and the junction held 5 bases outside the gene matches. The CDR3 covers 14 residues. Germline CDR1 MNHEY, CDR2 SVGAGI.

The CDR3 sequence: CASSPVAGTLNEQFF. CDR3 DNA sequence: TGTGCCAGCAGCCCGGTAGCGGGAACTCTAAATGAGCAGTTCTTC. The rearrangement uses TRBV9 and TRBJ2-1, with 8 bases lining up with TRBD2. The CDR3 runs to 15 residues. V gave up 4 bases and J gave up 7 bases; unmatched junction bases: 10. CDR1 is SGDLS and CDR2 is YYNGEE in the germline V gene.

The chain couples TRBV7-9 to TRBJ2-1; weak D call: TRBD2 (6 bases). V shed 0 bases and J shed 4 bases, with 19 bases lying between them. CDR1 is SEHNR and CDR2 is FQNEAQ in the germline V gene (reference sequence). The CDR3 loop spans 18 amino acids. Here the CDR3 DNA reads TGTGCCAGCAGCTTAGCCAGTAGGGGACTCCCACTATACAATGAGCAGTTCTTC. Amino acids: CASSLASRGLPLYNEQFF.

In DNA form, the CDR3 reads TGTGCCAGCAGTTTCCGGGACAGGGGCTTAAATGAAAAACTGTTTTTT. Amino acids: CASSFRDRGLNEKLFF. The chain has TRBV27 and TRBJ1-4, with 10 bases matching TRBD1. The ends lost 3 bases at V and 5 bases at J; junction bases unmatched: 6. CDR3 length: 16 amino acids. Germline CDR1 reads MNHEY; CDR2 reads SMNVEV (reference sequence).

The chain couples TRBV27 to TRBJ2-7; no definite D call. The V end was cut by 10 bases, the J end by 4 bases, with 23 bases between. Germline V gives CDR1 MNHEY, CDR2 SMNVEV (reference sequence). The CDR3 contains 15 residues. CDR3 residues: CATSYLGFGKYEQYF. Here the CDR3 DNA reads TGTGCCACCTCCTATCTGGGCTTCGGAAAGTACGAGCAGTACTTC.

This rearrangement joins TRBV28 to TRBJ2-7, with D maybe TRBD2 (5 bases). CDR1 MDHEN and CDR2 SYDVKM come from the germline V gene. The CDR3 has 17 residues. The V gene lost 5 bases and the J gene lost 9 bases, with 29 bases spanning the gap. The CDR3 spells CASSPAGGSAAAAGQYF. The CDR3 DNA reads TGTGCCAGCAGTCCCGCGGGCGGATCCGCCGCCGCCGCCGGGCAGTACTTC.

The V and J genes are TRBV5-1 and TRBJ2-5; weak D call: TRBD2 (6 bases). The assigned J gene may be wrong: the sequence end matches TRBJ2-7 better. Germline CDR1 reads SGHRS; CDR2 reads YFSETQ. The CDR3 consists of 17 residues. CDR3 in DNA: TGCGCCAGCAGCTTGAGGTTAGGGTCGGGGGATGACTACGAGCAGTACTTC. Translation: CASSLRLGSGDDYEQYF.

The chain joins TRBV29-1 to TRBJ2-4; tentative D call: TRBD2 (5 bases). Trimming took off 1 base at V and 3 bases at J, with 19 bases between the two ends. CDR1 and CDR2 from the germline V gene are SQVTM and ANQGSEA. CDR3 length: 17 residues. DNA for the CDR3: TGCAGCGTTGAAGTGTTAGCGAAGAGGTCGGGCAAAAACATTCAGTACTTC. As protein: CSVEVLAKRSGKNIQYF.